This record looks at one TCR beta chain sequence and its context. Its antigen remains unidentified. These data come from a study of cytomegalovirus exposure and HLA in healthy donors. Primers for the PCR totalled 60 Vbeta and 13 Jbeta. The assay was immunoSEQ multiplex PCR, and TCRdb's table has in-frame clones only and misses some. This table has over 150,000 clones, around 77% appearing once. Study results and caveats: The authors confirmed in vitro that a few CMV-associated chains were specific for CMV antigens. TCR beta chain V- and J-gene trimming was linked, in a later analysis, to a missense variant in DCLRE1C.

Germline values: CDR1 LGHNA, CDR2 YNFKEQ. CDR3 size: 18 residues. V gave up 1 base and J gave up 8 bases; unmatched junction bases: 13. This clonotype was sampled from a woman under 40 in good health and CMV-seronegative. Material for sequencing was PBMCs. V is TRBV4-2 and J is TRBJ2-1; 11 nucleotides agree with TRBD2. The CDR3 here is CASSQVPTSGIVMYEQFF. The CDR3 bases are TGTGCCAGCAGCCAAGTGCCGACTAGCGGGATCGTTATGTATGAGCAGTTCTTC.